A selection of T cell receptor beta chains follows, all from one sample in a study of blood T cells in healthy people across ages. TCRdb used MiXCR to reprocess the 5' RACE reads, holding one entry per CDR3 protein. The sample contains about 640,000 distinct CDR3 sequences, about 53% of which appear only once. Input material: blood. The receptor source for this set is a man between 60 and 75 years old in good health. Each CDR3 is given without its conserved first and last residue.

V gene: TRBV6-2/TRBV6-3
CDR3 length: 14
CDR3 protein: ASSYSGRSYNSPLH

V gene: TRBV28
CDR3 length: 15
CDR3 protein: ASSTGLAGLSTDTQY

V gene: TRBV2
CDR3 length: 10
CDR3 protein: ASSNIMYEQY

V gene: TRBV10-1
CDR3 length: 14
CDR3 protein: ASSESGLPYQETQY

V gene: TRBV6-1
CDR3 length: 12
CDR3 protein: ASRTPRGQETQY

V gene: TRBV4-1
CDR3 length: 14
CDR3 protein: ASSQDPGGPYNEQF

V gene: TRBV2
CDR3 length: 12
CDR3 protein: ASSGGRRTYEQY

V gene: TRBV20-1
CDR3 length: 14
CDR3 protein: SARDPSEGSPDTQY

V gene: TRBV5-1
CDR3 length: 15
CDR3 protein: ASSLAIGRGAYNEQY

V gene: TRBV7-9
CDR3 length: 15
CDR3 protein: ASSQVRRQSSNYGYT

V gene: TRBV20-1
CDR3 length: 12
CDR3 protein: SARMTVMNTEAF

V gene: TRBV7-2
CDR3 length: 12
CDR3 protein: ASSPQPGHQPQH

V gene: TRBV6-5
CDR3 length: 12
CDR3 protein: ASSYSGTYNEQF

V gene: TRBV10-3
CDR3 length: 12
CDR3 protein: AISESRVDYEQY

V gene: TRBV4-1
CDR3 length: 13
CDR3 protein: ASSQRRRTEETQY

V gene: TRBV7-9
CDR3 length: 14
CDR3 protein: ASSMGTSGGYNEQY

V gene: TRBV29-1
CDR3 length: 11
CDR3 protein: SVERLAGETQY

V gene: TRBV14
CDR3 length: 12
CDR3 protein: ASSPGVLNTEAF

V gene: TRBV27
CDR3 length: 11
CDR3 protein: ASSNGVTYEQY

V gene: TRBV2
CDR3 length: 12
CDR3 protein: ASNRDWRSYEQY

V gene: TRBV18
CDR3 length: 11
CDR3 protein: ASSSSTGSEQY

V gene: TRBV3-1
CDR3 length: 11
CDR3 protein: ASSQNLASTQY

V gene: TRBV5-1
CDR3 length: 13
CDR3 protein: ASSLRGTDTYEQY

V gene: TRBV18
CDR3 length: 15
CDR3 protein: ASSRGTSGGSTDTQY

V gene: TRBV2
CDR3 length: 13
CDR3 protein: ATQGGGLWRNIQY

V gene: TRBV6-1
CDR3 length: 12
CDR3 protein: ASSPRASSNRQF

V gene: TRBV27
CDR3 length: 10
CDR3 protein: ASSQTGSGYT

V gene: TRBV7-9
CDR3 length: 16
CDR3 protein: ASSLGRDQAWGSYEQY

V gene: TRBV6-6
CDR3 length: 11
CDR3 protein: ASSYRGGETQY